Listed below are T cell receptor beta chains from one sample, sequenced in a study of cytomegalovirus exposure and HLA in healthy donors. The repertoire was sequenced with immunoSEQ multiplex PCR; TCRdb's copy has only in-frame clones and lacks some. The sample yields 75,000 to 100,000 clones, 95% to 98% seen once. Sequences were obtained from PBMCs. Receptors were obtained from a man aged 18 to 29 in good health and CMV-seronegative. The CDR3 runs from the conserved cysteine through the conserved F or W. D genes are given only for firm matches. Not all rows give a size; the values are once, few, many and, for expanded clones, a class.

cdr3_nt: TGTGCCACCCGAAGTGGAATAGCGGGAGCAGATACGCAGTATTTT; cdr3_aa: CATRSGIAGADTQYF; d_call: TRBD2; clone_size: NA; j_call: TRBJ2-3; cdr3_length: 15; v_call: TRBV10-3
cdr3_nt: TGTGCCAGCAGTTCCTCGCCCGGCGGGTCTAGATATGGCTACACCTTC; cdr3_aa: CASSSSPGGSRYGYTF; d_call: NA; clone_size: NA; j_call: TRBJ1-2; cdr3_length: 16; v_call: TRBV25-1
cdr3_nt: TGTGCCAGCAGGAAGGGGGGGGTCACATACAATGAGCAGTTCTTC; cdr3_aa: CASRKGGVTYNEQFF; d_call: NA; clone_size: NA; j_call: TRBJ2-1; cdr3_length: 15; v_call: TRBV7-2
cdr3_nt: TGTGCCATCACCCTGGATTCTCAGGACAATGAGCAGTTCTTC; cdr3_aa: CAITLDSQDNEQFF; d_call: NA; clone_size: NA; j_call: TRBJ2-1; cdr3_length: 14; v_call: TRBV10-3
cdr3_nt: TGTGCCAGCTCACGGGGAACAGGGGCGAATTACAATGAGCAGTTCTTC; cdr3_aa: CASSRGTGANYNEQFF; d_call: TRBD1; clone_size: NA; j_call: TRBJ2-1; cdr3_length: 16; v_call: TRBV18
cdr3_nt: TGTGCCAGTAATGGACGGGACTCTGGGGCCAACGTCCTGACTTTC; cdr3_aa: CASNGRDSGANVLTF; d_call: NA; clone_size: once; j_call: TRBJ2-6; cdr3_length: 15; v_call: TRBV19
cdr3_nt: TGTGCCAGCAGTGATCAGCGGGAGGGTGAGCAGTTCTTC; cdr3_aa: CASSDQREGEQFF; d_call: TRBD2; clone_size: NA; j_call: TRBJ2-1; cdr3_length: 13; v_call: TRBV6-4
cdr3_nt: TGCGCCAGCAGCCGAGGAGTCCCTAACACTGAAGCTTTCTTT; cdr3_aa: CASSRGVPNTEAFF; d_call: NA; clone_size: NA; j_call: TRBJ1-1; cdr3_length: 14; v_call: TRBV5-1
cdr3_nt: TGCGCCAGCAGCTTGTCCGGCAGGGGGAAATCAGGTTTGGACGAGCAGTACTTC; cdr3_aa: CASSLSGRGKSGLDEQYF; d_call: TRBD1; clone_size: NA; j_call: TRBJ2-7; cdr3_length: 18; v_call: TRBV5-1
cdr3_nt: TGTGCCAGCAGCTTAGAGGCGGATAGCAATCAGCCCCAGCATTTT; cdr3_aa: CASSLEADSNQPQHF; d_call: NA; clone_size: NA; j_call: TRBJ1-5; cdr3_length: 15; v_call: TRBV7-2
cdr3_nt: TGTGCCAGCAGCCAATGGACAGGGGATTGGGAGACCCAGTACTTC; cdr3_aa: CASSQWTGDWETQYF; d_call: TRBD1; clone_size: NA; j_call: TRBJ2-5; cdr3_length: 15; v_call: TRBV14
cdr3_nt: TGTGCCAGCAGTGGTCAGGGGCTGCTTACAGATACGCAGTATTTT; cdr3_aa: CASSGQGLLTDTQYF; d_call: NA; clone_size: NA; j_call: TRBJ2-3; cdr3_length: 15; v_call: TRBV25-1
cdr3_nt: TGTGCCAGCAGCCCCGGGGGGACTAAAACTAGCACAGATACGCAGTATTTT; cdr3_aa: CASSPGGTKTSTDTQYF; d_call: TRBD2; clone_size: NA; j_call: TRBJ2-3; cdr3_length: 17; v_call: TRBV5-4
cdr3_nt: TGTGCCAGTAGGAGTCCAGGGAATGGATTAACTGAAGCTTTCTTT; cdr3_aa: CASRSPGNGLTEAFF; d_call: NA; clone_size: NA; j_call: TRBJ1-1; cdr3_length: 15; v_call: TRBV19
cdr3_nt: TGTGCCAGCAGTAAGGACAGGGGTGATGTAGATACGCAGTATTTT; cdr3_aa: CASSKDRGDVDTQYF; d_call: TRBD1; clone_size: NA; j_call: TRBJ2-3; cdr3_length: 15; v_call: TRBV6-1
cdr3_nt: TGTGCCAGCAGACCGGGAACAATAGGAAGAGATGAGCAGTTCTTC; cdr3_aa: CASRPGTIGRDEQFF; d_call: NA; clone_size: NA; j_call: TRBJ2-1; cdr3_length: 15; v_call: TRBV7-9
cdr3_nt: TGCGCCAGCAGCCAAGACTCCGTTGGGGGAGGATCGAAAGAGACCCAGTACTTC; cdr3_aa: CASSQDSVGGGSKETQYF; d_call: NA; clone_size: NA; j_call: TRBJ2-5; cdr3_length: 18; v_call: TRBV4-1
cdr3_nt: TGTGCCAGCAGCCAAGTCGGAGCGGGTCAAGAGACCCAGTACTTC; cdr3_aa: CASSQVGAGQETQYF; d_call: NA; clone_size: NA; j_call: TRBJ2-5; cdr3_length: 15; v_call: TRBV4-2
cdr3_nt: TGTGCTAGTGGTTTGGTACTTTCATGGGGAGGACTGAACACTGAAGCTTTCTTT; cdr3_aa: CASGLVLSWGGLNTEAFF; d_call: NA; clone_size: NA; j_call: TRBJ1-1; cdr3_length: 18; v_call: TRBV12-5
cdr3_nt: TGTGCCAGCAGCTTTATGAGCGGGAGGGCCGAGGCTGGCACAGATACGCAGTATTTT; cdr3_aa: CASSFMSGRAEAGTDTQYF; d_call: TRBD2; clone_size: NA; j_call: TRBJ2-3; cdr3_length: 19; v_call: TRBV5-4
cdr3_nt: TGTGCCAGCAGCGTCACTGCGACAGGGAATCAGCCCCAGCATTTT; cdr3_aa: CASSVTATGNQPQHF; d_call: TRBD1; clone_size: NA; j_call: TRBJ1-5; cdr3_length: 15; v_call: TRBV11-2
cdr3_nt: TGTGCCAGCAGTGCGGACAGGGAGGGCCAAGAGACCCAGTACTTC; cdr3_aa: CASSADREGQETQYF; d_call: NA; clone_size: NA; j_call: TRBJ2-5; cdr3_length: 15; v_call: TRBV2
cdr3_nt: TGTGCCAGCAGCTTTGCTGGTGGGGCTCCAGAGACCCAGTACTTC; cdr3_aa: CASSFAGGAPETQYF; d_call: NA; clone_size: NA; j_call: TRBJ2-5; cdr3_length: 15; v_call: TRBV5-8
cdr3_nt: TGTGCCAGCAGCCGACGACAGAATACGAACTATGGCTACACCTTC; cdr3_aa: CASSRRQNTNYGYTF; d_call: NA; clone_size: NA; j_call: TRBJ1-2; cdr3_length: 15; v_call: TRBV7-2
cdr3_nt: TGTGCCACGGACGAGGGGGTGGGCGGCACTGAAGCTTTCTTT; cdr3_aa: CATDEGVGGTEAFF; d_call: NA; clone_size: NA; j_call: TRBJ1-1; cdr3_length: 14; v_call: TRBV19